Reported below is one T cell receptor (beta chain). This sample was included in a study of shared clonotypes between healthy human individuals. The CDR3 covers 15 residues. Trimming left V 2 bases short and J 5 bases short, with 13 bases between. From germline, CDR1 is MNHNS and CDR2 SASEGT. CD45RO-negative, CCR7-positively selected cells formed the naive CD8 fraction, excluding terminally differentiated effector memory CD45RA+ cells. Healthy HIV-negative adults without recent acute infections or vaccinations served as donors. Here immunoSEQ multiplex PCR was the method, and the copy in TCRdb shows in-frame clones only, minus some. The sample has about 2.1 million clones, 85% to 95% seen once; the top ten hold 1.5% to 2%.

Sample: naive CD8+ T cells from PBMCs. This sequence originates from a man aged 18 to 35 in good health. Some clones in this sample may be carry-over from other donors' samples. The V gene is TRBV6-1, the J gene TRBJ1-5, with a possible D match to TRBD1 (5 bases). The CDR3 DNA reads TGTGCCAGCAGTGAAAGGTCCCAGGGTTATCAGCCCCAGCATTTT. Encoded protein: CASSERSQGYQPQHF.